One sample yielded the 17 T cell receptor beta chains listed below, sequenced in a study of early T cells in non-severe SARS-CoV-2 infection (dated by TCRdb to the early 2020s). The library relied on 5' RACE. The sequencer listed for this sample is NextSeq 500. TCRdb reanalyzed the raw reads on its own, using fastp at Q25 for trimming and MiXCR for clone calling, and kept in-frame beta chains. CDR3 protein sequences are deduplicated, and each keeps its most common genes and DNA. Within this sample are approximately 97,000 distinct CDR3 sequences, with 13% of them counted one time only. The ten largest make up about 6% of the sample. Input material: whole blood. These receptors were taken from an adult who was a healthcare worker with PCR-confirmed SARS-CoV-2 infection or an uninfected control (not recorded which).

The table lists this clonotype with many counts. CDR3 bases: TGCAGCGTTGAAGATCCAGACAGTACCTACGAGCAGTACTTC. As protein: CSVEDPDSTYEQYF. This chain joins TRBV29-1 and TRBJ2-7; tentatively, D is TRBD1 (5 bases). Trimming stripped 0 bases from V and 2 bases from J, with 11 bases between. There are 14 residues in the CDR3. Germline V gives CDR1 SQVTM, CDR2 ANQGSEA.

In its sample, this clonotype was seen many times. This chain connects TRBV20-1 to TRBJ1-4; D gene uncertain. The CDR3 contains 15 residues. In germline, CDR1 is DFQATT, CDR2 SNEGSKA (reference sequence). Trimming took off 1 base at V and 0 bases at J, with 9 bases between the two ends. CDR3 region: CSARVPASTNEKLFF. CDR3 bases: TGCAGTGCTAGAGTGCCAGCTTCAACTAATGAAAAACTGTTTTTT.

The gene calls are TRBV7-2 and TRBJ1-2, with TRBD1 as a possible D gene (5 bases). Looked up from germline, CDR1 is SGHTA and CDR2 is FQGNSA. V was trimmed by 10 bases and J by 0 bases, leaving 12 bases between them. The CDR3 covers 13 residues. The CDR3 nucleotides are TGTGCCATGCCGACAGAGCCTAACTATGGCTACACCTTC. Its protein product is CAMPTEPNYGYTF.

This clonotype occurred many times. One end of the junction does not line up with germline, which may come from a read error. The chain combines TRBV28 with TRBJ2-7, with 9 bases aligning to TRBD1. Germline assignment: CDR1 MDHEN and CDR2 SYDVKM. This CDR3 comprises 15 residues. The CDR3 nucleotides are TGTGCCAGCAGTAAGACCCGGGACAGGGCCCAGGAGCAATACTTC. As protein: CASSKTRDRAQEQYF.

This clonotype appeared many times. V is TRBV4-3 and J is TRBJ1-5; D is ambiguous. CDR3 length: 15 amino acids. V was shortened by 1 base and J by 7 bases, with 14 bases between the two germline ends. Germline CDR1 reads LGHNA; CDR2 reads YSLEER. The CDR3 DNA is TGCGCCAGCAGCCAAGGGGTTCTAGAGGCCCAGCCCCAGCATTTT. This translates into CASSQGVLEAQPQHF.

There are many counts of this clonotype. J is TRBJ2-7 and V is TRBV5-1; 8 positions match TRBD2. The CDR3 loop spans 15 amino acids. Looked up from germline, CDR1 is SGHRS and CDR2 is YFSETQ. V lost 1 base and J lost 3; bases outside the gene matches: 6. The CDR3 sequence: CASSLSGGLRYEQYF. DNA for the CDR3: TGCGCCAGCAGCTTGAGCGGGGGACTCCGCTACGAGCAGTACTTC.

This chain connects TRBV2 to TRBJ2-6; D gene ambiguous. V lost 1 base to trimming and J lost 2 bases, with 6 bases between them. Germline V gene lookup returns CDR1 SNHLY and CDR2 FYNNEI. CDR3 size: 15 residues. CDR3 coding DNA: TGTGCCAGCAGTGAAGTGGATACTGGGGCCAACGTCCTGACTTTC. This codes for CASSEVDTGANVLTF.

This clonotype was observed many times. V and J are TRBV14 and TRBJ1-4, with D perhaps matching TRBD1 (5 bases). Trimming stripped 3 bases from V and 7 bases from J, with 9 bases between. Germline CDR1 and CDR2: SGHDN and FVKESK. The CDR3 runs 13 residues. In DNA, the CDR3 is TGTGCCAGCAGCCAGGGGGTGACTGAAAAACTGTTTTTT. It is translated as CASSQGVTEKLFF.

V is TRBV30 and J is TRBJ2-7; 11 nucleotides align to TRBD2. Germline V lookup: CDR1 GTSNPN, CDR2 SVGIG (reference sequence). This CDR3 has 13 residues. The V and J ends lost 3 bases and 4 bases, in that order; junction bases with no gene match: 2. CDR3: CAWRLAGAYEQYF. The CDR3 DNA is TGTGCCTGGAGACTAGCGGGAGCTTACGAGCAGTACTTC.

The sample holds a few counts of this clonotype. The chain carries TRBV12-3 or TRBV12-4 and TRBJ1-2, with 7 bases identical to TRBD1. This CDR3 has 13 residues. V was pared by 6 bases and J by 6 bases, with 7 bases of the junction left unmatched. In DNA, the CDR3 is TGTGCCAGCAGCCAGGGACAGCAACATGGCTACACCTTC. Protein: CASSQGQQHGYTF.

This clonotype has at least ten counts. This sequence joins TRBV5-1 and TRBJ2-7, with 8 bases that match TRBD1. Losses at the gene ends were 4 bases for V and 4 bases for J; bases not matched to a gene: 7. The length of the CDR3 is 14 residues. The germline CDR1 and CDR2 sequences are SGHRS and YFSETQ. CDR3 nucleotides: TGCGCCAGCAGCCTGGGACAGGCTACTTACGAGCAGTACTTC. Residues: CASSLGQATYEQYF.

This clonotype was recorded at least ten times. The V and J genes are TRBV9 and TRBJ2-5, with D possibly TRBD1 on 7 matching bases. V lost 0 bases and J lost 4, with 16 bases in between. The CDR3 totals 16 residues. CDR1 and CDR2 (germline): SGDLS, YYNGEE. CDR3 bases: TGTGCCAGCAGCGTAGAGGAGGGGGCCCTTGGAGAGACCCAGTACTTC. Translation: CASSVEEGALGETQYF.

The chain links TRBV20-1 to TRBJ2-3; D is perhaps TRBD1 (5 bases). The CDR3 loop spans 13 amino acids. Germline CDR1 reads DFQATT; CDR2 reads SNEGSKA (reference sequence). V was trimmed by 6 bases and J by 2 bases, leaving 12 bases between them. The CDR3 region has the DNA TGCAGTGCCTGTCGACAGCTCACAGATACGCAGTATTTT. Its protein is CSACRQLTDTQYF.

This clonotype was detected only a few times. The V gene is TRBV7-6, the J gene TRBJ2-2; no clear D gene. Trimming removed 4 bases at V and 5 bases at J, with 11 bases between. The CDR3 has 14 amino acids. CDR1 and CDR2 from the germline V gene are SGHVS and FNYEAQ. CDR3 nucleotide sequence: TGTGCCAGCAGCTCCAGGTTGGGTACCGGGGAGCTGTTTTTT. Protein product: CASSSRLGTGELFF.

There are a few counts of this clonotype. The V gene is TRBV28, the J gene TRBJ2-1; 11 bases match TRBD1. The CDR3 sequence is 16 residues long. CDR1 and CDR2 (germline): MDHEN, SYDVKM. V shed 6 bases, J shed 10 bases, and the junction held 14 bases outside the gene matches. The CDR3 loop reads CASREWDRGNSLEQFF. The CDR3 region has the DNA TGTGCCAGCAGAGAGTGGGACAGGGGGAATTCTTTAGAGCAGTTCTTC.

This clonotype has a count of ten or more. The chain has TRBV6-5 and TRBJ2-1, with D possibly TRBD1 on 6 matching bases. This CDR3 comprises 15 residues. From germline, CDR1 is MNHEY and CDR2 SVGAGI. V lost 5 bases to trimming and J lost 6 bases, with 17 bases between them. As DNA, the CDR3 is TGTGCCAGCAGTATAGACAGGACCACCACCAATGAGCAGTTCTTC. Its protein product is CASSIDRTTTNEQFF.

The chain couples TRBV5-1 to TRBJ1-1; D call uncertain. The CDR3 has 14 amino acids. CDR1 is SGHRS and CDR2 is YFSETQ in the germline V gene. Trimming stripped 4 bases from V and 0 bases from J, with 10 bases between. The CDR3: CASSPEGLNTEAFF. The CDR3 region has the DNA TGCGCCAGCAGCCCAGAGGGTCTGAACACTGAAGCTTTCTTT.